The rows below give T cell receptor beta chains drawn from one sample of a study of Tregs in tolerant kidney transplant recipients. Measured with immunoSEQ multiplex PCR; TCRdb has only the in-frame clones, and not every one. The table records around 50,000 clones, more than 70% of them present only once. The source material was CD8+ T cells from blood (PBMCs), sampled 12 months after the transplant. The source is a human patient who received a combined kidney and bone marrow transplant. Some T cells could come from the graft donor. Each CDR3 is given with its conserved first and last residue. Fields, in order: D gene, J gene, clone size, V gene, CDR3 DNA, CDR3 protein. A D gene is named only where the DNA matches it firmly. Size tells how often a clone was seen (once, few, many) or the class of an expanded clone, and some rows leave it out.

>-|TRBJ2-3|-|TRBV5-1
TGCGCCAGCAGCTTGGGAGGGAGCACAGATACGCAGTATTTT
CASSLGGSTDTQYF
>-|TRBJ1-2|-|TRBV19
TGTGCCAGTAGTATATCACAGGGTCGATATGGCTACACCTTC
CASSISQGRYGYTF
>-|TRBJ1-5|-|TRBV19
TGTGCCAGTACCCCCGGGGGGGGTTTTAGCAATCAGCCCCAGCATTTT
CASTPGGGFSNQPQHF
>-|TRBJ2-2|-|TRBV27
TGTGCCAGCAGTTTACTCCAGGGCACCGGGGAGCTGTTTTTT
CASSLLQGTGELFF
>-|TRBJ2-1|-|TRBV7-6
TGTGCCAGCAGCTTAGGGGCGCGACACAATGAGCAGTTCTTC
CASSLGARHNEQFF
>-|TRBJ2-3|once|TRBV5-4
TGTGCCAGCAGCCAGGAAGCCACGCAGTATTTT
CASSQEATQYF
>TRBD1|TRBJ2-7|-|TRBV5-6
TGTGCCAGCGGGACAGGGGTAATTCACGAGCAGTACTTC
CASGTGVIHEQYF
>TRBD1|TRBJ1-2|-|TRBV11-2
TGTGCCAGCAGCGATAACCAAGGACAGGGGATCTATGGCTACACCTTC
CASSDNQGQGIYGYTF
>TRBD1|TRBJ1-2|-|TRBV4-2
TGTGCCAGCAGCCCACCCGGGACAGGGAACTATGGCTACACCTTC
CASSPPGTGNYGYTF
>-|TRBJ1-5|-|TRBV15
TGTGCCACCAGCAGTACCACGGGTGTTCAGCCCCAGCATTTT
CATSSTTGVQPQHF
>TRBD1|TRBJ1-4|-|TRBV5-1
TGCGCCAGCAGCTTGGGGGTCGGGACAGAGGATGAAAAACTGTTTTTT
CASSLGVGTEDEKLFF
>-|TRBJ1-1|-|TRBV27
TGTGCCAGCAGTTTATCCCAGGGAGGCGAAGCTTTCTTT
CASSLSQGGEAFF
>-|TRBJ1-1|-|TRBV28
TGTGCCAGCAGTTTCTGGACGGACAGTACTCCTCAGAACACTGAAGCTTTCTTT
CASSFWTDSTPQNTEAFF
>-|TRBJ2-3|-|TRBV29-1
TGCAGCGCCGACCGGGGTTACACAGATACGCAGTATTTT
CSADRGYTDTQYF
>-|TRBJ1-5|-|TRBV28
TGTGCCAGCAGTTTCTTGTATAGCAATCAGCCCCAGCATTTT
CASSFLYSNQPQHF
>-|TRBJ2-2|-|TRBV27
TGTGCCAGCAGTTATCTAAACACCGGGGAGCTGTTTTTT
CASSYLNTGELFF
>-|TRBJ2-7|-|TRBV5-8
TGTGCCGGCAGCTGGGTAGGGGGCTACGAGCAGTACTTC
CAGSWVGGYEQYF
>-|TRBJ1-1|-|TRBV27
TGTGCCAGCAGTTGGGGCAGCTCGAACACTGAAGCTTTCTTT
CASSWGSSNTEAFF
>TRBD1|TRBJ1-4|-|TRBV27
TGTGCCAGCAAGACAGGGGGTTTTGAAAAACTGTTTTTT
CASKTGGFEKLFF
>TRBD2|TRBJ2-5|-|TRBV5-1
TGCGCCAGCAGCTTGGGGGCTAGCGGGGAGGAGACCCAGTACTTC
CASSLGASGEETQYF
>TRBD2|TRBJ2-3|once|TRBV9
TGTGCCAGCAGCGTAACTAGCGGGGGGCCAGATACGCAGTATTTT
CASSVTSGGPDTQYF
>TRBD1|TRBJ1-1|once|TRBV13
TGTGCCAGCAGCTTATCACAGGGGGCCGCTGAAGCTTTCTTT
CASSLSQGAAEAFF
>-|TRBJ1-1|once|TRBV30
TGTGCCTGGAGCCCCGGGGGTAGAGCTTTCTTT
CAWSPGGRAFF
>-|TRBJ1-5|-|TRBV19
TGTGCCAGTAGTATAGACGTAGGATACTATAGCAATCAGCCCCAGCATTTT
CASSIDVGYYSNQPQHF